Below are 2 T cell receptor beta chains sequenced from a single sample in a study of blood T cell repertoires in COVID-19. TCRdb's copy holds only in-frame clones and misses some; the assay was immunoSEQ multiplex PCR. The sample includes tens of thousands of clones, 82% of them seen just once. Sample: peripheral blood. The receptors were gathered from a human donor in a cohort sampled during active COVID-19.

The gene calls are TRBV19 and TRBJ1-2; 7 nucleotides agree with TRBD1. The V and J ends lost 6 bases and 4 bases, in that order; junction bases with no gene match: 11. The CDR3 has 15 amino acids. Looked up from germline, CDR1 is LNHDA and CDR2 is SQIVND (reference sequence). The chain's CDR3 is CASRTRQGGPYGYTF. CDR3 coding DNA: TGTGCCAGTAGGACACGACAGGGTGGACCCTATGGCTACACCTTC. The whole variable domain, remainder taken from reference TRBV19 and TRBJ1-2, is DGGITQSPKYLFRKEGQNVTLSCEQNLNHDAMYWYRQDPGQGLRLIYYSQIVNDFQKGDIAEGYSVSREKKESFPLTVTSAQKNPTAFYLCASRTRQGGPYGYTFGSGTRLTVV.

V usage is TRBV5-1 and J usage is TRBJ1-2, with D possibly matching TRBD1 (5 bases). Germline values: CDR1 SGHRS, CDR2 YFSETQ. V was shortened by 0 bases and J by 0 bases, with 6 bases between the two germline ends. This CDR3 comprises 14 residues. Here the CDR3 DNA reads TGCGCCAGCAGCTTGGGACAGTCTAACTATGGCTACACCTTC. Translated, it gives CASSLGQSNYGYTF. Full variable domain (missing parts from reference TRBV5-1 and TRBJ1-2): KAGVTQTPRYLIKTRGQQVTLSCSPISGHRSVSWYQQTPGQGLQFLFEYFSETQRNKGNFPGRFSGRQFSNSRSEMNVSTLELGDSALYLCASSLGQSNYGYTFGSGTRLTVV.